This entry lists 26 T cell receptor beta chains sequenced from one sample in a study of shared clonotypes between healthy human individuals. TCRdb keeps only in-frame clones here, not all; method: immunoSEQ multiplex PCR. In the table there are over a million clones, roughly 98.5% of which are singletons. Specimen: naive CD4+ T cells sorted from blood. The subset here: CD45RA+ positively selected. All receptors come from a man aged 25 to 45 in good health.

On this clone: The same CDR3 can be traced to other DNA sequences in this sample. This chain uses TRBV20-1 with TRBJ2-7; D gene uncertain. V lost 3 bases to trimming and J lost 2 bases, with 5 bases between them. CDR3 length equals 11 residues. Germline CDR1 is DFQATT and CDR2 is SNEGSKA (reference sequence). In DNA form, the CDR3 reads TGCAGTGCTAGGTTAACCTACGAGCAGTACTTC. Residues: CSARLTYEQYF.

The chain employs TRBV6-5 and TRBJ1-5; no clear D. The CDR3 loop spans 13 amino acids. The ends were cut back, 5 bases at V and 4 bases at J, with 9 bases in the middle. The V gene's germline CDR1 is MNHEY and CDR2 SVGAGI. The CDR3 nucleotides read TGTGCCAGCAGTATGGTCGCTAATCAGCCCCAGCATTTT. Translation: CASSMVANQPQHF.

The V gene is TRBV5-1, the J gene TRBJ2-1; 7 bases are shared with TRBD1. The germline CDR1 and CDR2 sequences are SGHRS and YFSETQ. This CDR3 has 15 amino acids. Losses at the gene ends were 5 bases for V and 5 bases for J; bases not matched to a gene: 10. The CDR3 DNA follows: TGCGCCAGCAGACCGGGACAGCCGCACCACAATGAGCAGTTCTTC. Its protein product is CASRPGQPHHNEQFF.

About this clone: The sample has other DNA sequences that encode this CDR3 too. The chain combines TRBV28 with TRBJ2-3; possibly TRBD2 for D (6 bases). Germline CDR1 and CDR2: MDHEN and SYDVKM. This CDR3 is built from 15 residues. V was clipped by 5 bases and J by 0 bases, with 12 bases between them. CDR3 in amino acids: CASSPSGTSTDTQYF. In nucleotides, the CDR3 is TGTGCCAGCAGTCCTTCCGGGACTAGCACAGATACGCAGTATTTT.

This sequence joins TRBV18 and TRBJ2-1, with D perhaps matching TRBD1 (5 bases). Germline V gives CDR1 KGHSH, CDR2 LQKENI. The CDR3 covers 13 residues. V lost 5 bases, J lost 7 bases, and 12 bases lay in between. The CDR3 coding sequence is TGTGCCAGCTCATCGACAGTTAGGAATGAGCAGTTCTTC. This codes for CASSSTVRNEQFF.

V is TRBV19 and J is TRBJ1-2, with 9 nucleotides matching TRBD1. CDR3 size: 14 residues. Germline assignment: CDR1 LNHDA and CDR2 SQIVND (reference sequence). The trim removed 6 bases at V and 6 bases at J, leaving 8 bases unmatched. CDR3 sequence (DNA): TGTGCCAGTAGGAGCCGGGACAGGGTTCATGGCTACACCTTC. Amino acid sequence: CASRSRDRVHGYTF.

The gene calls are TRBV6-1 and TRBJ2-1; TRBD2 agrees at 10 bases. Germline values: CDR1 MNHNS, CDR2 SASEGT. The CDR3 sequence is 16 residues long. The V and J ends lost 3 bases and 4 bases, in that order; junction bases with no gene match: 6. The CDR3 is CASSEEAGGLYNEQFF. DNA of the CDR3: TGTGCCAGCAGTGAGGAAGCGGGAGGGCTTTACAATGAGCAGTTCTTC.

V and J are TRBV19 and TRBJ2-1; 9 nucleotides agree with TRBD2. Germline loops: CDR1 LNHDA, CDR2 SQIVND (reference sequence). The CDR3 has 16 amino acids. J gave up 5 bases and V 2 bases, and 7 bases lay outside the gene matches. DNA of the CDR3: TGTGCCAGTAGTATATTAGGCGGGAGGGCGGACAATGAGCAGTTCTTC. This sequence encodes CASSILGGRADNEQFF.

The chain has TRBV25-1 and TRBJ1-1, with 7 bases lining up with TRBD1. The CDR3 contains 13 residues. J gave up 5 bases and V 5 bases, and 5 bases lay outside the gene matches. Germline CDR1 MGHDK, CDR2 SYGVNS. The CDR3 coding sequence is TGTGCCAGCAGTACAGGGGCTAGGACTGAAGCTTTCTTT. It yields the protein CASSTGARTEAFF.

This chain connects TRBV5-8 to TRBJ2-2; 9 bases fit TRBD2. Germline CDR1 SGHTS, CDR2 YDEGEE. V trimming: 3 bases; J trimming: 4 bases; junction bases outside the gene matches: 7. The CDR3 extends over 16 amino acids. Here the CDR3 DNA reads TGTGCCAGCAGCTCCAGACTAGCGGACCGCACCGGGGAGCTGTTTTTT. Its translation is CASSSRLADRTGELFF.

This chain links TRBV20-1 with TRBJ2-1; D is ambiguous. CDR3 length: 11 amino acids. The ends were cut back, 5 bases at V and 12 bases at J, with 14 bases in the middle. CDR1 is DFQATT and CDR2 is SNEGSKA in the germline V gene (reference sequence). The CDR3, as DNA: TGCAGTGCTGCGTTTGTCGAGCGGCAGTTCTTC. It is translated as CSAAFVERQFF.

The CDR3 loop is CASSEETGLGYTF. In nucleotides, the CDR3 is TGTGCCAGCAGTGAGGAGACAGGGCTTGGCTACACCTTC. V usage is TRBV2 and J usage is TRBJ1-2; 7 nucleotides match TRBD1. Per the germline V gene, CDR1 is SNHLY and CDR2 is FYNNEI. V was clipped by 3 bases and J by 7 bases; unmatched bases: 5. The CDR3 has 13 residues.

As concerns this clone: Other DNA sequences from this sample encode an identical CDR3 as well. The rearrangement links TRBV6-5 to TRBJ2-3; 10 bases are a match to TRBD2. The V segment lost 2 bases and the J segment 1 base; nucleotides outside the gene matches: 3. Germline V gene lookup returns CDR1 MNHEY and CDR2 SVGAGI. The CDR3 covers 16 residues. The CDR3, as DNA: TGTGCCAGCAGTTACAGGGGGACTAGCGGCACAGATACGCAGTATTTT. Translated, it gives CASSYRGTSGTDTQYF.

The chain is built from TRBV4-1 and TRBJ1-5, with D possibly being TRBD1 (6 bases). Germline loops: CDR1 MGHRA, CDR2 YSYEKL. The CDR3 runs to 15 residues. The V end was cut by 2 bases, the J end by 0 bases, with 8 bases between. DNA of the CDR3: TGCGCCAGCAGCCAAAGGGACATTAGCAATCAGCCCCAGCATTTT. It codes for CASSQRDISNQPQHF.

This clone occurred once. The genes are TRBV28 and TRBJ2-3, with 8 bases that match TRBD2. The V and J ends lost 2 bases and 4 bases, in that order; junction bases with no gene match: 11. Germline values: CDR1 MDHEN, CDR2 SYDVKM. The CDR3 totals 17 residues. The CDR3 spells CASSLGPGLASADTQYF. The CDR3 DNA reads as TGTGCCAGCAGTTTAGGTCCAGGACTAGCAAGTGCAGATACGCAGTATTTT.

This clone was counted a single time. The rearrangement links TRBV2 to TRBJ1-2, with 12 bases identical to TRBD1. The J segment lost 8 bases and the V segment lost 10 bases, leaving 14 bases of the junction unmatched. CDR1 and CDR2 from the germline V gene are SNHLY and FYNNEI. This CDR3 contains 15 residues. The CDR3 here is CATQLGGQGAVGYTF. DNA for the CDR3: TGTGCCACTCAACTAGGGGGACAGGGGGCTGTGGGCTACACCTTC. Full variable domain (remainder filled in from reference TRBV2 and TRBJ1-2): EPEVTQTPSHQVTQMGQEVILRCVPISNHLYFYWYRQILGQKVEFLVSFYNNEISEKSEIFDDQFSVERPDGSNFTLKIRSTKLEDSAMYFCATQLGGQGAVGYTFGSGTRLTVV.

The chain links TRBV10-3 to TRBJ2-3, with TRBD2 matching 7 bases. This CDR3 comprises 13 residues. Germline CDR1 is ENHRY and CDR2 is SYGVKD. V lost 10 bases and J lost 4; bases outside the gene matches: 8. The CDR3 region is CATSGIDPDTQYF. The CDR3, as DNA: TGTGCCACGAGCGGGATAGATCCAGATACGCAGTATTTT.

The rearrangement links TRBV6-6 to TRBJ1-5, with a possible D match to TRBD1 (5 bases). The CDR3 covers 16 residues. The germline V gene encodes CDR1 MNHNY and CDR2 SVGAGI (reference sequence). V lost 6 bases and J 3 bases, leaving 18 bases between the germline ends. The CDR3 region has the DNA TGTGCCAGCAGGGGGGGTGAGGGCGGACCCAATCAGCCCCAGCATTTT. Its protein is CASRGGEGGPNQPQHF.

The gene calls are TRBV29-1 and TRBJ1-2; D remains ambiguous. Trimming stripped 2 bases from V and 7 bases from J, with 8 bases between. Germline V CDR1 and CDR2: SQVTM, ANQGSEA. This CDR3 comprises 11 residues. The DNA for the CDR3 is TGCAGCGTTGAACAGACCGCTGGCTACACCTTC. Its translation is CSVEQTAGYTF.

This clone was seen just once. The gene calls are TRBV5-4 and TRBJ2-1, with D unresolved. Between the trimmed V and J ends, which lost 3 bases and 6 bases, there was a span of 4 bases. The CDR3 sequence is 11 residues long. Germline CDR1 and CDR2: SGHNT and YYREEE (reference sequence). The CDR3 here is CASSSANEQFF. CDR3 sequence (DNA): TGTGCCAGCAGCTCGGCCAATGAGCAGTTCTTC.

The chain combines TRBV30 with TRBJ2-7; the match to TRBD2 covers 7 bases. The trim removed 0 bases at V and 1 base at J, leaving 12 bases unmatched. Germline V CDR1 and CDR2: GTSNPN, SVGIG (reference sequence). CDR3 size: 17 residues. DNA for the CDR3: TGTGCCTGGAGTGTACGGCTGGGGGAGGGCCGGTCCTACGAGCAGTACTTC. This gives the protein CAWSVRLGEGRSYEQYF. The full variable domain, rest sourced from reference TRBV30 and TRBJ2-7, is SQTIHQWPATLVQPVGSPLSLECTVEGTSNPNLYWYRQAAGRGLQLLFYSVGIGQISSEVPQNLSASRPQDRQFILSSKKLLLSDSGFYLCAWSVRLGEGRSYEQYFGPGTRLTVT.

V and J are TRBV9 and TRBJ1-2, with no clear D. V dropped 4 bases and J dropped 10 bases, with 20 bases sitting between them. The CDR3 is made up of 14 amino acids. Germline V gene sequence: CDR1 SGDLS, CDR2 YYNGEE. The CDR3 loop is CASSNPPQAKHYTF. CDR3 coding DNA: TGTGCCAGCAGCAACCCCCCGCAGGCCAAGCACTACACCTTC.

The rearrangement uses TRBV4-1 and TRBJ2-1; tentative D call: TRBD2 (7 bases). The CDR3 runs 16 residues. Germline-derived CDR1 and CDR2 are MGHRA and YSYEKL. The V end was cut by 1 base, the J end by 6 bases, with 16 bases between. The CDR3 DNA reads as TGCGCCAGCAGCCAAGTCGGAGGGGGGGGCCCCAATGAGCAGTTCTTC. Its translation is CASSQVGGGGPNEQFF.

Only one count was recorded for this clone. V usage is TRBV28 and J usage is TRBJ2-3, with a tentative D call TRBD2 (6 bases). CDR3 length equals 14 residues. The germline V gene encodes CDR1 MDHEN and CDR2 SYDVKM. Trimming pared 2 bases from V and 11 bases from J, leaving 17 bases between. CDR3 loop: CASSLIPGGILQYF. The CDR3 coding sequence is TGTGCCAGCAGTTTAATTCCAGGCGGGATATTGCAGTATTTT.

The CDR3, as DNA: TGCGCCAGCAGTGCCGGGACAGGGATCAATGAGCAGTTCTTC. Protein: CASSAGTGINEQFF. The chain couples TRBV10-1 to TRBJ2-1; 9 bases align to TRBD1. The CDR3 consists of 14 residues. The germline V gene has CDR1 WNHNN and CDR2 SYGVQD (reference sequence). Trimming took 4 bases from V and 6 from J; bases not matched to a gene: 4.

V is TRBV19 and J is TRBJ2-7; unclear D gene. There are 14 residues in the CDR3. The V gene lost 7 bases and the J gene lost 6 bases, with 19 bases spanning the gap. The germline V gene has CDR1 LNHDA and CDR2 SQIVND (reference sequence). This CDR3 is CASKRSIGLGEQYF. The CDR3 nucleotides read TGTGCCAGTAAGAGGTCGATAGGTCTAGGCGAGCAGTACTTC.